Below, one T cell receptor (beta chain) is given with its context. V lost 8 bases and J lost 8, with 24 bases in between. Germline V CDR1 and CDR2: MDHEN, SYDVKM. The CDR3 is 15 amino acids. Repertoires were generated with immunoSEQ multiplex PCR, while TCRdb's copy carries only in-frame clones and drops some. The sample carries some 18,000 clones, approximately 81% recorded once. This sample was taken from a study of control samples from healthy donors and cancer patients. The TCR was taken from a woman between 65 and 79 years old with lung cancer. The sample was PBMCs. The gene calls are TRBV28 and TRBJ1-2; a weak D match, TRBD1 (6 bases). The CDR3 here is CASRGLGGYSNGYTF. DNA of the CDR3: TGTGCCAGCCGGGGGCTCGGAGGGTATTCTAACGGCTACACCTTC.